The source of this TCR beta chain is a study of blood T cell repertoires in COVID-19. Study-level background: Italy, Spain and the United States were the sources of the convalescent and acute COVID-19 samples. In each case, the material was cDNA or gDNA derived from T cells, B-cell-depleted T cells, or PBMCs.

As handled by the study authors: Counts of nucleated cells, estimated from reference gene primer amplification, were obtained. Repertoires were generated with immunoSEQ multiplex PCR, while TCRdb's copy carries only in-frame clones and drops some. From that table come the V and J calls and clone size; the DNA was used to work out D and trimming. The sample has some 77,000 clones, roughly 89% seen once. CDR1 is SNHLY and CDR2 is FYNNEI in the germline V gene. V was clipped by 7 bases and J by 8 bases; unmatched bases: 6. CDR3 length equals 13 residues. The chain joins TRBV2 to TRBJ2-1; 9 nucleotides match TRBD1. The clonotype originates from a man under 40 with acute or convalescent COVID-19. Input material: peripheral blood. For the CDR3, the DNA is TGTGCCAGCAACAGGGGGCGCGGGGATGAGCAGTTCTTC. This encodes CASNRGRGDEQFF.